These 12 T cell receptor beta chains originate from one sample sequenced in a study of blood T cell repertoires in COVID-19. Repertoires were generated with immunoSEQ multiplex PCR, while TCRdb's copy carries only in-frame clones and drops some. Of approximately 300,000 clones listed, around 88% are singletons. The sequencing sample was made of peripheral blood. These receptors were collected from a man aged 35-49 years with acute or convalescent COVID-19.

CDR3 bases: TGTGCCACCAAGGACGGCGGGGCGAGAACAGATACGCAGTATTTT. Translation gives CATKDGGARTDTQYF. The chain joins TRBV24-1 to TRBJ2-3; D is perhaps TRBD2 (6 bases). The length of the CDR3 is 15 residues. V gave up 8 bases and J gave up 3 bases, with 17 bases separating them. Germline CDR1 KGHDR, CDR2 SFDVKD.

This chain links TRBV5-1 with TRBJ2-7; D is uncertain. This CDR3 has 14 residues. CDR1 is SGHRS and CDR2 is YFSETQ in the germline V gene. The V gene lost 3 bases and the J gene lost 2 bases, with 12 bases spanning the gap. CDR3 region: CASSSEQVPYEQYF. The CDR3 DNA sequence: TGCGCCAGCAGCTCCGAGCAGGTACCCTACGAGCAGTACTTC.

The V and J genes are TRBV4-1 and TRBJ2-7; 7 bases align to TRBD2. CDR3 size: 15 residues. V dropped 3 bases and J dropped 2; count of bases not matched to a gene: 7. Per germline, CDR1 MGHRA and CDR2 YSYEKL. This chain's CDR3 is CASSQDLAAPYEQYF. CDR3 in DNA: TGCGCCAGCAGCCAGGATCTAGCGGCCCCCTACGAGCAGTACTTC.

The rearrangement links TRBV14 to TRBJ1-2; TRBD1 agrees at 11 bases. Trimming cost V 5 bases and J 4 bases; bases outside gene matches: 9. Germline CDR1 reads SGHDN; CDR2 reads FVKESK. The CDR3 length is 16 residues. DNA of the CDR3: TGTGCCAGCAGCAAATCGGGACAGGGGGTCGGCTATGGCTACACCTTC. Protein: CASSKSGQGVGYGYTF. The full variable domain, in which reference TRBV14 and TRBJ1-2 provide the parts outside the CDR3, is EAGVTQFPSHSVIEKGQTVTLRCDPISGHDNLYWYRRVMGKEIKFLLHFVKESKQDESGMPNNRFLAERTGGTYSTLKVQPAELEDSGVYFCASSKSGQGVGYGYTFGSGTRLTVV.

The chain has TRBV11-2 and TRBJ1-2; D is possibly TRBD1 (6 bases). The CDR3 is 16 residues long. CDR1 is SGHAT, CDR2 FQNNGV, per germline. V lost 5 bases, J lost 3 bases, and 19 bases lay in between. CDR3 amino acids: CASSPTGISGHYGYTF. The DNA of the CDR3 is TGTGCCAGCAGCCCTACAGGGATATCAGGTCACTATGGCTACACCTTC. Full variable domain (rest looked up from reference TRBV11-2 and TRBJ1-2): EAGVAQSPRYKIIEKRQSVAFWCNPISGHATLYWYQQILGQGPKLLIQFQNNGVVDDSQLPKDRFSAERLKGVDSTLKIQPAKLEDSAVYLCASSPTGISGHYGYTFGSGTRLTVV.

V and J are TRBV9 and TRBJ2-7, with a weak D call TRBD2 (6 bases). CDR1 and CDR2 (germline): SGDLS, YYNGEE. This CDR3 has 14 amino acids. Trimming stripped 0 bases from V and 4 bases from J, with 11 bases between. The CDR3 DNA reads TGTGCCAGCAGCGTAGGGGCGGGACGGTACGAGCAGTACTTC. Amino acids: CASSVGAGRYEQYF.

This clone has just one count. The chain employs TRBV7-6 and TRBJ1-1, with D perhaps TRBD1 (5 bases). Germline CDR1 SGHVS, CDR2 FNYEAQ. V gave up 1 base and J gave up 4 bases, with 13 bases separating them. There are 15 residues in the CDR3. The CDR3 spells CASSLVLQGGTEAFF. The DNA for the CDR3 is TGTGCCAGCAGCTTAGTCCTCCAGGGCGGCACTGAAGCTTTCTTT.

This chain joins TRBV7-3 and TRBJ2-3, with D unclear. The germline gives CDR1 SGHTA, CDR2 FQGTGA. This CDR3 comprises 15 residues. Trimming took 1 base from V and 2 from J, leaving 10 bases between them. CDR3: CASSLMAQLTDTQYF. For the CDR3, the DNA is TGTGCCAGCAGCTTAATGGCACAGCTCACAGATACGCAGTATTTT.

J is TRBJ2-1 and V is TRBV5-1; the match to TRBD2 covers 16 bases. The CDR3 sequence is 19 residues long. Germline V CDR1 and CDR2: SGHRS, YFSETQ. V trimming: 0 bases; J trimming: 7 bases; junction bases outside the gene matches: 10. The CDR3: CASSLDSPGLAGGRNEQFF. Written as DNA, the CDR3 is TGCGCCAGCAGCTTGGATTCCCCGGGACTAGCGGGGGGGCGAAATGAGCAGTTCTTC. The full variable domain, its missing parts supplied by reference TRBV5-1 and TRBJ2-1, is KAGVTQTPRYLIKTRGQQVTLSCSPISGHRSVSWYQQTPGQGLQFLFEYFSETQRNKGNFPGRFSGRQFSNSRSEMNVSTLELGDSALYLCASSLDSPGLAGGRNEQFFGPGTRLTVL.

The CDR3 reads CASSLTSGTGELFF. In DNA form, the CDR3 reads TGTGCCAGCAGCTTAACGTCGGGGACCGGGGAGCTGTTTTTT. This chain uses TRBV7-3 with TRBJ2-2, with D possibly TRBD2 on 5 matching bases. Germline V gene sequence: CDR1 SGHTA, CDR2 FQGTGA. Trimming shortened V by 0 bases and J by 5 bases, and 7 bases separated the two germline ends. This CDR3 region has 14 residues.

The J gene is TRBJ1-1, the V gene TRBV19; the D gene is possibly TRBD1 (6 bases). The CDR3 length is 13 residues. CDR1 is LNHDA, CDR2 SQIVND, per germline (reference sequence). The V end was cut by 7 bases, the J end by 3 bases, with 12 bases between. CDR3 in DNA: TGTGCCAGTAAGGACAGTGGGCACACTGAAGCTTTCTTT. Amino acids: CASKDSGHTEAFF.

V gene TRBV27 combines with J gene TRBJ1-1, with D maybe TRBD1 (5 bases). Between the trimmed V and J ends, which lost 1 base and 2 bases, there was a span of 14 bases. CDR1 and CDR2 (germline): MNHEY, SMNVEV (reference sequence). This CDR3 comprises 16 residues. The CDR3 nucleotides are TGTGCCAGCAGTTTATTGTTTCAGGGACTTAACACTGAAGCTTTCTTT. As protein: CASSLLFQGLNTEAFF.